A single sample is the source of the 17 T cell receptor beta chains below, sequenced in a study of cytomegalovirus exposure and HLA in healthy donors. Vbeta (60) and Jbeta (13) primers were used in the PCR. The repertoire was sequenced with immunoSEQ multiplex PCR; TCRdb's copy has only in-frame clones and lacks some. The data contain roughly 100,000 clones, 12% to 15% of them singletons. The sequenced material came from PBMCs. The receptors derive from a female donor in good health and CMV-seronegative.

The table lists this clone with a few counts. This rearrangement joins TRBV19 to TRBJ2-1; the match to TRBD2 covers 10 bases. The CDR3 loop spans 15 amino acids. Germline CDR1 and CDR2: LNHDA and SQIVND (reference sequence). Germline trimming cut 2 bases from V and 9 bases from J; bases unmatched to any gene: 7. This CDR3 reads CASSISASGRGEQFF. In nucleotides, the CDR3 is TGTGCCAGTAGTATATCGGCTAGCGGGAGAGGTGAGCAGTTCTTC.

The sample holds a few counts of this clone. V usage is TRBV7-9 and J usage is TRBJ1-3, with D uncertain. The V end lost 5 bases, the J end lost 0 bases, and 8 bases lay between the germline ends. Germline V gene sequence: CDR1 SEHNR, CDR2 FQNEAQ (reference sequence). CDR3 length equals 14 residues. CDR3 residues: CASSPVFSGNTIYF. CDR3 bases: TGTGCCAGCAGCCCCGTCTTCTCTGGAAACACCATATATTTT.

This clone was seen only a few times. The V gene is TRBV19, the J gene TRBJ1-2, with 10 bases matching TRBD1. Unmatched junction bases numbered 7, after V lost 5 bases and J lost 4 bases. Germline CDR1 reads LNHDA; CDR2 reads SQIVND (reference sequence). This CDR3 has 15 amino acids. The CDR3 DNA reads TGTGCCAGTAGTGTTCGACAGGGGGCTTCCTATGGCTACACCTTC. It is translated as CASSVRQGASYGYTF.

The sample holds a few counts of this clone. The genes are TRBV5-4 and TRBJ2-4; maybe TRBD1 (5 bases). Germline assignment: CDR1 SGHNT and CDR2 YYREEE (reference sequence). V shed 1 base and J shed 9 bases, with 17 bases lying between them. This CDR3 contains 15 residues. CDR3 sequence reads: CASSLQGPGSGIQYF. The CDR3 coding sequence is TGTGCCAGCAGCTTGCAGGGCCCCGGCTCCGGCATTCAGTACTTC.

The chain employs TRBV10-3 and TRBJ2-7; 9 bases match TRBD1. J lost 5 bases, V lost 6 bases, and 11 bases had no gene match. The CDR3 runs to 15 residues. The germline V gene has CDR1 ENHRY and CDR2 SYGVKD. CDR3 sequence: CAIRGTGPFSHEQYF. DNA of the CDR3: TGTGCCATCAGAGGGACAGGGCCTTTCTCTCACGAGCAGTACTTC.

This clone was found a few times. The J gene is TRBJ1-1, the V gene TRBV28, with unresolved D. Germline V gives CDR1 MDHEN, CDR2 SYDVKM. Trimming took off 8 bases at V and 1 base at J, with 8 bases between the two ends. The CDR3 sequence is 12 residues long. The CDR3 DNA follows: TGTGCCAGCGACGAGGGGAACACTGAAGCTTTCTTT. Its translation is CASDEGNTEAFF.

In DNA, the CDR3 is TGCGCCAGCAGCCAAAATCGGCTAGCGGGTGGGAGCTCCTACAATGAGCAGTTCTTC. As protein: CASSQNRLAGGSSYNEQFF. The chain links TRBV4-3 to TRBJ2-1, with 8 nucleotides matching TRBD2. V shed 2 bases, J shed 0 bases, and the junction held 12 bases outside the gene matches. The length of the CDR3 is 19 residues. Germline CDR1 LGHNA, CDR2 YSLEER.

This chain joins TRBV28 and TRBJ2-3; a weak D match, TRBD2 (6 bases). The V and J ends lost 3 bases and 5 bases respectively, with 6 bases between them. The germline CDR1 and CDR2 sequences are MDHEN and SYDVKM. The CDR3 totals 12 residues. The CDR3: CASSFGRDTQYF. CDR3 nucleotides: TGTGCCAGCAGTTTCGGGAGAGATACGCAGTATTTT. Using reference TRBV28 and TRBJ2-3 for the parts outside the CDR3, the full variable domain is DVKVTQSSRYLVKRTGEKVFLECVQDMDHENMFWYRQDPGLGLRLIYFSYDVKMKEKGDIPEGYSVSREKKERFSLILESASTNQTSMYLCASSFGRDTQYFGPGTRLTVL.

The chain joins TRBV7-2 to TRBJ2-5, with a possible D match to TRBD1 (5 bases). CDR1 and CDR2 from the germline V gene are SGHTA and FQGNSA. The CDR3 spans 14 residues. V was cut by 1 base and J by 5 bases, with 11 bases left in between. CDR3 protein: CASSLGRASETQYF. The CDR3 DNA is TGTGCCAGCAGCTTAGGCAGGGCAAGTGAGACCCAGTACTTC.

This clone was seen more than once but under ten times. This rearrangement joins TRBV13 to TRBJ2-1; TRBD2 aligns across 10 bases. The CDR3 is 17 amino acids. Per the germline V gene, CDR1 is PRHDT and CDR2 is FYEKMQ (reference sequence). The trim removed 2 bases at V and 8 bases at J, leaving 12 bases unmatched. The CDR3 spells CASSLFSGLAGVYEQFF. CDR3 in DNA: TGTGCCAGCAGCTTATTTAGTGGGCTAGCGGGAGTCTATGAGCAGTTCTTC.

This clone turned up a few times. J is TRBJ1-2 and V is TRBV7-2; 9 bases are a match to TRBD1. V shed 5 bases and J 5 bases; nucleotides not matched to a gene: 12. This CDR3 is 16 amino acids long. Germline V CDR1 and CDR2: SGHTA, FQGNSA. CDR3 in DNA: TGTGCCAGCAGCGGACCCGGGACAGGGATATATTATGGCTACACCTTC. Protein: CASSGPGTGIYYGYTF.

Concerning this clone: One end of the junction fails to match germline, which may point to a read error. V is TRBV2 and J is TRBJ2-7; TRBD1 agrees at 7 bases. The CDR3 has 15 amino acids. Germline V gene sequence: CDR1 SNHLY, CDR2 FYNNEI. The CDR3 nucleotides are TGTGCCAGCAGCGAAGGGAGACAGGGATCCTACGAGCAGTACTTC. It codes for CASSEGRQGSYEQYF.

This rearrangement joins TRBV7-9 to TRBJ1-4, with D unclear. This CDR3 has 13 amino acids. Trimming removed 7 bases at V and 8 bases at J, with 14 bases between. Germline loops: CDR1 SEHNR, CDR2 FQNEAQ (reference sequence). The CDR3 spells CASKLRVNEKLFF. The CDR3 nucleotides read TGTGCCAGCAAACTGAGGGTGAACGAAAAACTGTTTTTT.

This clone came up a few times. This chain connects TRBV4-3 to TRBJ1-2; no clear D gene. V was cut by 3 bases and J by 8 bases, with 16 bases left in between. The CDR3 loop spans 14 amino acids. Looked up from germline, CDR1 is LGHNA and CDR2 is YSLEER. CDR3 region: CASSQEGALQGYTF. The DNA of the CDR3 is TGCGCCAGCAGCCAGGAAGGAGCCCTTCAGGGCTACACCTTC.

The chain employs TRBV5-1 and TRBJ2-3; 10 nucleotides agree with TRBD2. The CDR3 totals 16 residues. The V segment lost 0 bases and the J segment 2 bases; nucleotides outside the gene matches: 3. Germline CDR1 and CDR2: SGHRS and YFSETQ. The CDR3 loop reads CASSLVLAGATDTQYF. The CDR3 DNA reads TGCGCCAGCAGCTTGGTCCTAGCGGGGGCCACAGATACGCAGTATTTT.

This clone was seen a single time. The rearrangement links TRBV5-1 to TRBJ2-3, with no clear D. CDR3 length: 14 amino acids. Trimming pared 2 bases from V and 0 bases from J, leaving 7 bases between. Germline lookup yields CDR1 SGHRS and CDR2 YFSETQ. The CDR3 reads CASSFEVSTDTQYF. The CDR3 DNA follows: TGCGCCAGCAGCTTTGAGGTTAGCACAGATACGCAGTATTTT.

This clone has a handful of counts. The chain carries TRBV13 and TRBJ2-3; 7 bases fit TRBD2. V shed 5 bases and J 2 bases; nucleotides not matched to a gene: 10. CDR1 and CDR2 (germline): PRHDT, FYEKMQ (reference sequence). This CDR3 comprises 16 residues. CDR3 sequence reads: CASSLRPGLNTDTQYF. DNA for the CDR3: TGTGCCAGCAGCCTCCGGCCGGGACTAAACACAGATACGCAGTATTTT.